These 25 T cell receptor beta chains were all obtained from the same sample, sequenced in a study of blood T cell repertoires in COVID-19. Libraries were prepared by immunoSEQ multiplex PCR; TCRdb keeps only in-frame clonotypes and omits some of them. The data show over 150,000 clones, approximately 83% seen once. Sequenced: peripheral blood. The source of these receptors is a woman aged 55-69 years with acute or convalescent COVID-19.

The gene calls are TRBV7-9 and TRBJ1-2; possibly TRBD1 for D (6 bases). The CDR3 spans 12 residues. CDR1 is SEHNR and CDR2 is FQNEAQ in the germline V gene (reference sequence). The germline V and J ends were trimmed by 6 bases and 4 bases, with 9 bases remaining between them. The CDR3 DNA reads TGTGCCAGCAGATCGACAGGCTATGGCTACACCTTC. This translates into CASRSTGYGYTF.

The CDR3 nucleotides read TGCGCCAGCAGCTCCCTTTTGGATACGCAGTATTTT. It yields the protein CASSSLLDTQYF. The rearrangement uses TRBV5-1 and TRBJ2-3; the D is unclear. The V end was cut by 3 bases, the J end by 6 bases, with 8 bases between. This CDR3 is built from 12 residues. Looked up from germline, CDR1 is SGHRS and CDR2 is YFSETQ.

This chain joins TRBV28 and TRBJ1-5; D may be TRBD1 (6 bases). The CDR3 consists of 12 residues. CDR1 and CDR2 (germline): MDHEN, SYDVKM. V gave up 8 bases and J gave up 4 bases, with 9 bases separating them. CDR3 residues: CASRDNNQPQHF. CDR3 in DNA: TGTGCCAGCCGGGACAATAATCAGCCCCAGCATTTT.

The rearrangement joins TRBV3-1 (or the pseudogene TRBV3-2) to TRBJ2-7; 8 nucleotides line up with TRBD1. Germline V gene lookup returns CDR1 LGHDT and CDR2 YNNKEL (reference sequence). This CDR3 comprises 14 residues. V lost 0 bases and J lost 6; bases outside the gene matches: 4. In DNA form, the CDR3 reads TGTGCCAGCAGCCAAGATCTCGGGACAGGCGAGCAGTACTTC. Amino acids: CASSQDLGTGEQYF.

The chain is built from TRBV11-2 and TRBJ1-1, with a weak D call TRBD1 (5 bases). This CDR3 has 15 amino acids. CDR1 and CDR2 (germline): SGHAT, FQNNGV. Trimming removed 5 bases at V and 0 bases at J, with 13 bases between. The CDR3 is CASSISQGMNTEAFF. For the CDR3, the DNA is TGTGCCAGCAGCATTAGTCAGGGCATGAACACTGAAGCTTTCTTT.

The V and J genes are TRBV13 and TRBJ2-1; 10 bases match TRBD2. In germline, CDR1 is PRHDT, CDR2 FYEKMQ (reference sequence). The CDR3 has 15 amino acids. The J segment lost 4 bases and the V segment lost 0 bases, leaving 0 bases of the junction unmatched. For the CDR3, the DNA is TGTGCCAGCAGCTTAGGGACTAGCGGGTACAATGAGCAGTTCTTC. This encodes CASSLGTSGYNEQFF.

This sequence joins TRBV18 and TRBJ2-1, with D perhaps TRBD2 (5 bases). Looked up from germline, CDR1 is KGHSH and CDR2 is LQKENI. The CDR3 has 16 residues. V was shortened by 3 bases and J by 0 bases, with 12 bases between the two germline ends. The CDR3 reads CASSPRTGSSYNEQFF. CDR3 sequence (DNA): TGTGCCAGCTCACCCCGGACGGGAAGCTCCTACAATGAGCAGTTCTTC. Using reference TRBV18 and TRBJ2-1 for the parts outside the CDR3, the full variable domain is NAGVMQNPRHLVRRRGQEARLRCSPMKGHSHVYWYRQLPEEGLKFMVYLQKENIIDESGMPKERFSAEFPKEGPSILRIQQVVRGDSAAYFCASSPRTGSSYNEQFFGPGTRLTVL.

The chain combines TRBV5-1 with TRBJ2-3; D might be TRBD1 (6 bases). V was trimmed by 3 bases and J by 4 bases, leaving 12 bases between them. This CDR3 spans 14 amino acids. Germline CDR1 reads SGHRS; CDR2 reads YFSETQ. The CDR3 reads CASSSQGIADTQYF. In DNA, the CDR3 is TGCGCCAGCAGCTCCCAGGGGATTGCAGATACGCAGTATTTT.

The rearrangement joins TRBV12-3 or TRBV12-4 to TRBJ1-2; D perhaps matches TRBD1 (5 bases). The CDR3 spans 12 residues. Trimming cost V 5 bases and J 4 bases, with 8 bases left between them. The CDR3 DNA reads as TGTGCCAGCAGTCCGCAGGGCTATGGCTACACCTTC. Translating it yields CASSPQGYGYTF.

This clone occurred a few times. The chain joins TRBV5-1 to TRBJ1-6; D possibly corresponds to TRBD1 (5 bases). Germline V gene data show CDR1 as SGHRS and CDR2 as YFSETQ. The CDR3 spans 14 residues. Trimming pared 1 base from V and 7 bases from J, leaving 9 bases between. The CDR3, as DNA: TGCGCCAGCAGCTTGTCAGGGTCCAATTCACCCCTCCACTTT. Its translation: CASSLSGSNSPLHF.

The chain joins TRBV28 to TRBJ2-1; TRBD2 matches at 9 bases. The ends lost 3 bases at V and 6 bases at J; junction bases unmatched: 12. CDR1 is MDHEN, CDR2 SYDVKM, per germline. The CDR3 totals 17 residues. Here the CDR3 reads CASSFPPSAGGLNEQFF. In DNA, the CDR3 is TGTGCCAGCAGTTTCCCCCCATCGGCGGGGGGGCTCAATGAGCAGTTCTTC.

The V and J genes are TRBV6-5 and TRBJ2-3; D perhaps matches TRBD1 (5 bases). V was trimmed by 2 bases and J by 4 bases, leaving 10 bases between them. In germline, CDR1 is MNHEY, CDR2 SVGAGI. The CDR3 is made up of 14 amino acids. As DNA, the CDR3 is TGTGCCAGCAGTTACGCGAGCAGGGCAGATACGCAGTATTTT. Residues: CASSYASRADTQYF.

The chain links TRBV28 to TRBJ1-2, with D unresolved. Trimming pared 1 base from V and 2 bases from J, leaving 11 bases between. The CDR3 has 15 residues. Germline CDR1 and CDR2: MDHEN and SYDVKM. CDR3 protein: CASSLYPLANYGYTF. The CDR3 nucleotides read TGTGCCAGCAGTTTATACCCTTTGGCCAACTATGGCTACACCTTC.

The DNA for the CDR3 is TGCAGCGTCGACAGGTACTGCTACTACGAGCAGTACTTC. Protein sequence: CSVDRYCYYEQYF. This sequence joins TRBV29-1 and TRBJ2-7; perhaps TRBD1 as D (6 bases). The CDR3 contains 13 residues. CDR1 and CDR2 from the germline V gene are SQVTM and ANQGSEA. The V end was cut by 6 bases, the J end by 3 bases, with 15 bases between.

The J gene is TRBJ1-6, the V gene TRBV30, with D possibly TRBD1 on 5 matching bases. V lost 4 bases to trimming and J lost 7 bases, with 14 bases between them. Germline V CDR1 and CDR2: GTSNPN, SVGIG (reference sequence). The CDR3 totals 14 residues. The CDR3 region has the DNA TGTGCCTGGACAGGGACTATGTCCAATTCACCCCTCCACTTT. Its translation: CAWTGTMSNSPLHF.

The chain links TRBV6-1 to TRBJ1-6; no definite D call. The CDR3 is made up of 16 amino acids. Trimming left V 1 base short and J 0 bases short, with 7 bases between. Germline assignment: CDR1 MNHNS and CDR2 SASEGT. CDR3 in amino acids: CASSEDISSYNSPLHF. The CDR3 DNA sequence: TGTGCCAGCAGTGAAGACATCAGCTCCTATAATTCACCCCTCCACTTT.

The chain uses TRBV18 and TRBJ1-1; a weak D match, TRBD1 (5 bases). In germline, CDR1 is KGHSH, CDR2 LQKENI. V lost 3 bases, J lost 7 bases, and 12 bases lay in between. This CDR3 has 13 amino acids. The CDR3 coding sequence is TGTGCCAGCTCACCGGGCAGGGCAAGTGAAGCTTTCTTT. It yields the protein CASSPGRASEAFF.

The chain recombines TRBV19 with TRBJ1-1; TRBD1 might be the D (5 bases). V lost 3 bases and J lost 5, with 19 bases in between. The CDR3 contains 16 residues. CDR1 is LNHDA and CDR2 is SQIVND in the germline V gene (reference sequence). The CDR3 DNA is TGTGCCAGTAGTATGGGCGGCAGGGTTATACGGACTGAAGCTTTCTTT. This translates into CASSMGGRVIRTEAFF. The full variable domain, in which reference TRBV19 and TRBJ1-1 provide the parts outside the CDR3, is DGGITQSPKYLFRKEGQNVTLSCEQNLNHDAMYWYRQDPGQGLRLIYYSQIVNDFQKGDIAEGYSVSREKKESFPLTVTSAQKNPTAFYLCASSMGGRVIRTEAFFGQGTRLTVV.

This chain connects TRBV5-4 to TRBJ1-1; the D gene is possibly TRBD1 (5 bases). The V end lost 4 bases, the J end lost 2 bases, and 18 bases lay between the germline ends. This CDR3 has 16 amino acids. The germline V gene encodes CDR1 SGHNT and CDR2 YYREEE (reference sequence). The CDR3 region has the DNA TGTGCCAGCAGCCCGCCGGGACTCCGGGTAAACACTGAAGCTTTCTTT. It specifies CASSPPGLRVNTEAFF.

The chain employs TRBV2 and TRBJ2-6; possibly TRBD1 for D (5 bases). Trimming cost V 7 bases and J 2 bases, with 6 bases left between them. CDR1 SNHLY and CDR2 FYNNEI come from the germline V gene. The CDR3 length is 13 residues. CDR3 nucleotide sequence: TGTGCCAGCACAGGGACTGGGGCCAACGTCCTGACTTTC. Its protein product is CASTGTGANVLTF.

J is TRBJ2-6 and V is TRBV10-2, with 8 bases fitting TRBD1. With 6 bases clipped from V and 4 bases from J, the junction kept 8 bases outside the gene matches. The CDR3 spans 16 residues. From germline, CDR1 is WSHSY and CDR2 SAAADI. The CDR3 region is CASRPGGTAGANVLTF. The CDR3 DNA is TGCGCCAGCAGGCCAGGGGGCACGGCCGGGGCCAACGTCCTGACTTTC.

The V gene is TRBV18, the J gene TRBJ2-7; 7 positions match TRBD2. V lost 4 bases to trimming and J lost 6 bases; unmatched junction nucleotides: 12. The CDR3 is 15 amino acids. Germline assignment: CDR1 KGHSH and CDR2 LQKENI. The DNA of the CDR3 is TGTGCCAGCTCACTCTCCGGGAGCGGGATTGGCGAGCAGTACGTC. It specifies CASSLSGSGIGEQYV.

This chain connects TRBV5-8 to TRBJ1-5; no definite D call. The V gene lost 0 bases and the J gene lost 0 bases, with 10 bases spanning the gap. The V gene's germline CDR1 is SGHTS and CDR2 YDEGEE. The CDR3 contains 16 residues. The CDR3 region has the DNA TGTGCCAGCAGCTTGGGCAATCCCTATAGCAATCAGCCCCAGCATTTT. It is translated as CASSLGNPYSNQPQHF.

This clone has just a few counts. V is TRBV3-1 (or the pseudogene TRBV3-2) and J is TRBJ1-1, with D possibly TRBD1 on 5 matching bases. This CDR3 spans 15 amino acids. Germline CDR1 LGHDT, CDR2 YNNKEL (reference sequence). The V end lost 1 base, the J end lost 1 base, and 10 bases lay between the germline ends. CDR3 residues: CASSQAGGTNTEAFF. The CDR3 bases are TGTGCCAGCAGCCAAGCGGGGGGAACGAACACTGAAGCTTTCTTT.

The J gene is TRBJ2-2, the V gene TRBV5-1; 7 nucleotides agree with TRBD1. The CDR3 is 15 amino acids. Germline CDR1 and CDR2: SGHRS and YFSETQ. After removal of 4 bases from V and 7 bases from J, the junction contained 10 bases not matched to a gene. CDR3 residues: CASSLPDRALGELFF. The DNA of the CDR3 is TGCGCCAGCAGCCTCCCTGACAGGGCTCTCGGGGAGCTGTTTTTT.